The source of this T cell receptor (beta chain) is a study of CD8 T cells in Susac syndrome. Sequencing of TCR beta was undertaken in CD8+ and CD4+ T cells derived from blood. RNA, at about 0.5 to 1 ug, was reverse transcribed with random hexamers. A multiplex approach, immunoSEQ multiplex PCR, amplified TCR beta CDR3 across 54 Vbeta and 13 Jbeta. One entry per CDR3 protein results from TCRdb running MiXCR on the immunoSEQ multiplex PCR reads. Among some 160,000 distinct CDR3 sequences listed, almost 96% were seen once. This clonotype was detected only once. The sequenced sample consisted of CD4+ T cells from PBMCs. This receptor was identified in a human donor with Susac syndrome.

This chain's CDR3 is CATSRNREGQFF. For the CDR3, the DNA is TGTGCCACCAGCAGAAACAGGGAGGGACAGTTCTTC. The chain uses TRBV15 and TRBJ2-1, with D perhaps matching TRBD2 (7 bases). Per the germline V gene, CDR1 is LNHNV and CDR2 is YYDKDF (reference sequence). Trimming pared 2 bases from V and 13 bases from J, leaving 12 bases between. The CDR3 has 12 residues.